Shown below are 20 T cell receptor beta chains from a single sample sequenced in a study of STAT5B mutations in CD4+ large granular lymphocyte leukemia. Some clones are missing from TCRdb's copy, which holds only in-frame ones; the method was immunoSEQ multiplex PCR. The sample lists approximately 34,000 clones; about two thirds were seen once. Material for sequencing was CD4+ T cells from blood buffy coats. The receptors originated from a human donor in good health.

The CDR3 nucleotides are TGTGCCACCAGCAGAAGTTACAGGGCGCCGCTTAATGAAAAACTGTTTTTT. It specifies CATSRSYRAPLNEKLFF. The chain carries TRBV15 and TRBJ1-4; possibly TRBD1 for D (6 bases). The CDR3 is 17 amino acids. The germline CDR1 and CDR2 sequences are LNHNV and YYDKDF (reference sequence). Trimming cost V 2 bases and J 4 bases, with 17 bases left between them.

The CDR3 spells CASSSTGNEQFF. Written as DNA, the CDR3 is TGTGCCAGCTCGTCCACAGGCAATGAGCAGTTCTTC. The chain employs TRBV18 and TRBJ2-1, with TRBD1 as a possible D gene (5 bases). Germline V gene data show CDR1 as KGHSH and CDR2 as LQKENI. The CDR3 covers 12 residues. V was pared by 6 bases and J by 6 bases, with 9 bases between. Filled out from reference TRBV18 and TRBJ2-1, the complete variable domain reads NAGVMQNPRHLVRRRGQEARLRCSPMKGHSHVYWYRQLPEEGLKFMVYLQKENIIDESGMPKERFSAEFPKEGPSILRIQQVVRGDSAAYFCASSSTGNEQFFGPGTRLTVL.

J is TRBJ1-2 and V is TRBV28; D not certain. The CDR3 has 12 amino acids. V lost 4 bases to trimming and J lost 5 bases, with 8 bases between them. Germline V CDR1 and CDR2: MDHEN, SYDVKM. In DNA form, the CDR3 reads TGTGCCAGCAGTTCGGAAACTTATGGCTACACCTTC. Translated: CASSSETYGYTF.

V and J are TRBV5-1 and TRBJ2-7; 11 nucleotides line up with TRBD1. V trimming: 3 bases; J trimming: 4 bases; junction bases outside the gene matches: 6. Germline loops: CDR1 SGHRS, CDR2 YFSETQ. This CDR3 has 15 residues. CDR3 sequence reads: CASSYGQGAGYEQYF. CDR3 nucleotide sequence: TGCGCCAGCAGCTACGGACAGGGGGCTGGGTACGAGCAGTACTTC.

The CDR3 DNA reads as TGTGCCAGCAGCTACCAAGGCTCCTTAGGGGGTCCCCGTTACAATGAGCAGTTCTTC. It is translated as CASSYQGSLGGPRYNEQFF. The J gene is TRBJ2-1, the V gene TRBV11-1, with D perhaps TRBD1 (6 bases). V gave up 4 bases and J gave up 4 bases, with 26 bases separating them. This CDR3 has 19 amino acids. Germline CDR1 and CDR2: SGHAT and FQDESV (reference sequence).

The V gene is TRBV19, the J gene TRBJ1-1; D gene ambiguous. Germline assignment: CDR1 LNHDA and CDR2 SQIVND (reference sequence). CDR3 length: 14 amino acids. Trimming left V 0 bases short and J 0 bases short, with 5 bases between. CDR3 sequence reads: CASSIELMNTEAFF. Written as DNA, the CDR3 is TGTGCCAGTAGTATAGAACTAATGAACACTGAAGCTTTCTTT.

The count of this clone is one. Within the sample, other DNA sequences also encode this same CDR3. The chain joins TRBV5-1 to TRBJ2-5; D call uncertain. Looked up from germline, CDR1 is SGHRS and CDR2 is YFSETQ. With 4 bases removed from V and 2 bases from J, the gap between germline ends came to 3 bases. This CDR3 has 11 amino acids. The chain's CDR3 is CASSLQETQYF. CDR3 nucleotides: TGCGCCAGCAGCCTGCAAGAGACCCAGTACTTC.

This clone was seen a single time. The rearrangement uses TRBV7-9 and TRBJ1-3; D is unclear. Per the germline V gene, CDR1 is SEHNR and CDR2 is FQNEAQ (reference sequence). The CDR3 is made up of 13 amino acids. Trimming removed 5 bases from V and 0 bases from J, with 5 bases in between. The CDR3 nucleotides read TGTGCCAGCAGCATCGACTCTGGAAACACCATATATTTT. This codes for CASSIDSGNTIYF.

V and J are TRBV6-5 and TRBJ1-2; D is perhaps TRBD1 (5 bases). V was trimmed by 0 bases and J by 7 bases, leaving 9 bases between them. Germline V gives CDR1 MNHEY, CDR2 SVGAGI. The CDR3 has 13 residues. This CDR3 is CASSYSMGPGYTF. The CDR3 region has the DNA TGTGCCAGCAGTTACTCGATGGGACCTGGCTACACCTTC.

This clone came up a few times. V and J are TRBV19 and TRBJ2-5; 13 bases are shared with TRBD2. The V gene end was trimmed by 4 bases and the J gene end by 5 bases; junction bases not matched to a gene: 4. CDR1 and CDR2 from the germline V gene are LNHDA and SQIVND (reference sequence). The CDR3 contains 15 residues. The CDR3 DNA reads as TGTGCCAGTAGTACCGGGACTAGCGGGGTGGAGACCCAGTACTTC. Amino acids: CASSTGTSGVETQYF.

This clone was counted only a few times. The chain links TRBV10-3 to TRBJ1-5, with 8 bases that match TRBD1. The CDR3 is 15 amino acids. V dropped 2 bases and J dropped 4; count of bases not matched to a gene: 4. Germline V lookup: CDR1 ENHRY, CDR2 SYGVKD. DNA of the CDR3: TGTGCCATCAGTGAGGGACAGGGTAGAAATCAGCCCCAGCATTTT. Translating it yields CAISEGQGRNQPQHF.

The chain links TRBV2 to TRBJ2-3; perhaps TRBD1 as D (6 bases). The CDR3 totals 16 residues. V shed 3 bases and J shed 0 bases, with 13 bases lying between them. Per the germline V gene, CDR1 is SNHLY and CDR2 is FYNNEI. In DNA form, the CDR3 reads TGTGCCAGCAGTGATGGGCAGGGGATAAGCACAGATACGCAGTATTTT. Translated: CASSDGQGISTDTQYF.

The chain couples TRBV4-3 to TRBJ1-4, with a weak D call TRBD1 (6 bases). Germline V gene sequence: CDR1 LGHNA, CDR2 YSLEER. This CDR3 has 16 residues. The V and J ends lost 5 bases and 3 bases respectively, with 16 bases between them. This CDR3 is CASSLEYRAANEKLFF. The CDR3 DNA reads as TGCGCCAGCAGCTTAGAATACAGGGCGGCTAATGAAAAACTGTTTTTT.

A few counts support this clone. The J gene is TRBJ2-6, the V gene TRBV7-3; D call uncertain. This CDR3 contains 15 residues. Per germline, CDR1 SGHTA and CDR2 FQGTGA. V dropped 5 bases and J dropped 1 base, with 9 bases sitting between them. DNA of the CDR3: TGTGCCAGCAGCCTCGGGCGGTCTGGGGCCAACGTCCTGACTTTC. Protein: CASSLGRSGANVLTF.

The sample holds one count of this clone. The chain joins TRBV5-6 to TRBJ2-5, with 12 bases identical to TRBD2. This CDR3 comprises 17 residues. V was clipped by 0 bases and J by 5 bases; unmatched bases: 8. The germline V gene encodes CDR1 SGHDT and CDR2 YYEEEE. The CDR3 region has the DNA TGTGCCAGCAGCTTGGTGGCTAGCGGGGGGGCATGGGAGACCCAGTACTTC. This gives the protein CASSLVASGGAWETQYF.

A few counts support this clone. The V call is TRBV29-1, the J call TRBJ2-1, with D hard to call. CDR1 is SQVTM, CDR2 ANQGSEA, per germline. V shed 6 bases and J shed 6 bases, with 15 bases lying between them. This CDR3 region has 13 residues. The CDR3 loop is CSVASTSTNEQFF. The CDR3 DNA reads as TGCAGCGTGGCCAGTACCTCAACCAATGAGCAGTTCTTC.

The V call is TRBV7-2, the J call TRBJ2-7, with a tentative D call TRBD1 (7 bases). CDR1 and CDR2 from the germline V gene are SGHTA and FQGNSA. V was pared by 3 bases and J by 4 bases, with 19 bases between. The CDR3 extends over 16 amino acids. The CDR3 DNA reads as TGTGCCAGCAGCTTCTCTAGCGAGGGGGCCCTTTACGAGCAGTACTTC. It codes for CASSFSSEGALYEQYF.

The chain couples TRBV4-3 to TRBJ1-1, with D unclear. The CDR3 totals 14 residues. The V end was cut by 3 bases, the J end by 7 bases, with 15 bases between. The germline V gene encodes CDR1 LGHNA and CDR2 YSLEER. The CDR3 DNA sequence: TGCGCCAGCAGCCAGGTCGGACGGGCCAATGAAGCTTTCTTT. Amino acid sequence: CASSQVGRANEAFF.

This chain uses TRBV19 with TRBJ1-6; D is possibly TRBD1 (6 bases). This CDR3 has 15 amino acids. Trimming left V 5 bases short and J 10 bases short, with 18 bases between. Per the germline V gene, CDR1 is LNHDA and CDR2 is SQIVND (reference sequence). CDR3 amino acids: CASSSQGRDSSPLHF. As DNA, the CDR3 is TGTGCCAGTAGTTCACAGGGTAGGGATTCCTCACCCCTCCACTTT.

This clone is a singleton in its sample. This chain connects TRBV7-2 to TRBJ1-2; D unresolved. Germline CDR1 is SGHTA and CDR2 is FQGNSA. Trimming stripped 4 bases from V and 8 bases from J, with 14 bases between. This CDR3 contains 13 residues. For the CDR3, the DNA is TGTGCCAGCAGCTCTGGGGTTTCGATAGGCTACACCTTC. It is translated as CASSSGVSIGYTF.